These 8 T cell receptor beta chains were all obtained from the same sample, sequenced in a study of T cells in Graves' hyperthyroidism and ophthalmopathy. Amplification of TCR beta CDR3 regions was performed using RNA transcripts as template. Using the HTBI primer set, a first-round RT-PCR was run on the TCR CDR3. TCRdb passed the multiplex PCR reads through MiXCR, listing each CDR3 protein once. The table has 600,000 to 750,000 distinct CDR3 sequences, roughly 17% seen once. Sequencing was done on a sample of blood. The receptors stem from a man aged 45-65 years with Graves' hyperthyroidism.

Many counts were recorded for this clonotype. The V call is TRBV20-1, the J call TRBJ2-5, with a weak D call TRBD1 (6 bases). Trimming took off 8 bases at V and 4 bases at J, with 17 bases between the two ends. This CDR3 comprises 13 residues. CDR1 and CDR2 from the germline V gene are DFQATT and SNEGSKA (reference sequence). The CDR3 coding sequence is TGCAGTTCAAGGGGGTTATTTCGAGAGACCCAGTACTTC. Translating gives CSSRGLFRETQYF.

There are many counts of this clonotype. The rearrangement uses TRBV6-2 or TRBV6-3 and TRBJ2-5; 10 bases align to TRBD1. Unmatched junction bases numbered 6, after V lost 2 bases and J lost 6 bases. The CDR3 consists of 15 residues. CDR1 is MNHEY, CDR2 SVGEGT, per germline. The CDR3 sequence is CASSYGGQGEKTQYF. The CDR3 nucleotides read TGTGCCAGCAGTTACGGCGGACAGGGGGAAAAGACCCAGTACTTC.

This clonotype was counted between two and nine times. One end of the junction is discordant with germline, which a read error may explain. The genes are TRBV24-1 and TRBJ2-5, with D hard to call. Germline V gene sequence: CDR1 KGHDR, CDR2 SFDVKD. The CDR3 totals 12 residues. The DNA for the CDR3 is TGTGCCAACAGTGATTTGGCGGAGACCCAGTACTTC. Translation gives CANSDLAETQYF.

This clonotype came up many times. The chain uses TRBV30 and TRBJ2-7; 7 nucleotides agree with TRBD1. The CDR3 length is 11 residues. Germline V CDR1 and CDR2: GTSNPN, SVGIG (reference sequence). Trimming cost V 8 bases and J 3 bases; bases outside gene matches: 4. CDR3 nucleotide sequence: TGTGCCCAGGGGGACCGCTACGAGCAGTACTTC. As protein: CAQGDRYEQYF. Full variable domain (outside the CDR3, taken from reference TRBV30 and TRBJ2-7): SQTIHQWPATLVQPVGSPLSLECTVEGTSNPNLYWYRQAAGRGLQLLFYSVGIGQISSEVPQNLSASRPQDRQFILSSKKLLLSDSGFYLCAQGDRYEQYFGPGTRLTVT.

Regarding this clonotype: The CDR3 does not close with the conserved phenylalanine or tryptophan, likely indicating a read error. The CDR3 DNA sequence: TGTGCCAGCAGCCAAGATCTTTACGCTGGCTACTCCTACGAGCAGTACCTC. It codes for CASSQDLYAGYSYEQYL. The V call is TRBV4-1, the J call TRBJ2-7; D ambiguous. The CDR3 extends over 17 amino acids. The V gene's germline CDR1 is MGHRA and CDR2 YSYEKL.

This clonotype was seen a few times. This chain connects TRBV19 to TRBJ1-1; tentative D call: TRBD1 (5 bases). Germline V CDR1 and CDR2: LNHDA, SQIVND (reference sequence). V lost 3 bases to trimming and J lost 0 bases, with 11 bases between them. This CDR3 is 15 amino acids long. CDR3 in DNA: TGTGCCAGTAGTATTCGTAGGGGCTTGAACACTGAAGCTTTCTTT. Protein: CASSIRRGLNTEAFF.

There are a few counts of this clonotype. This chain connects TRBV4-3 to TRBJ1-1; D gene uncertain. Trimming cost V 2 bases and J 8 bases, with 18 bases left between them. CDR1 and CDR2 (germline): LGHNA, YSLEER. The CDR3 loop spans 15 amino acids. CDR3 sequence reads: CASSQYQVRATEAFF. In nucleotides, the CDR3 is TGCGCCAGCAGCCAATATCAAGTCCGGGCAACCGAAGCTTTCTTT.

The chain carries TRBV5-4 and TRBJ2-7, with D perhaps TRBD1 (6 bases). Germline V lookup: CDR1 SGHNT, CDR2 YYREEE (reference sequence). V dropped 3 bases and J dropped 2 bases, with 15 bases sitting between them. CDR3 length equals 15 residues. The DNA for the CDR3 is TGTGCCAGCAGCTCCCGGGACACCTGGCCCTACGAGCAGTACTTC. Residues: CASSSRDTWPYEQYF.